The 14 T cell receptor beta chains reported below all come from one sample, sequenced in a study of spatial heterogeneity in lung cancer. TCRdb called the 5' RACE reads again in MiXCR, with one record for every CDR3 protein. This repertoire shows 30,000 to 45,000 distinct CDR3 sequences, under 8% found once; its top ten account for roughly 30%. As for time point: sample taken at primary tumor resection. The sequencing here drew on PBMCs, taken at surgery. These receptors were obtained from a female donor with early-stage non-small cell lung cancer.

At least ten counts were recorded for this clonotype. The DNA of the CDR3 is TGTGCCAGCAGCTTCAGCGGGGGGGCCGAATACGAGCAGTACTTC. It encodes CASSFSGGAEYEQYF. The chain couples TRBV7-9 to TRBJ2-7; 10 bases fit TRBD2. The CDR3 has 15 amino acids. Trimming at V came to 3 bases and at J to 4 bases, leaving 6 bases not matched to a gene. The V gene's germline CDR1 is SEHNR and CDR2 FQNEAQ (reference sequence). Combining the CDR3 with reference TRBV7-9 and TRBJ2-7 gives the whole variable domain DTGVSQNPRHKITKRGQNVTFRCDPISEHNRLYWYRQTLGQGPEFLTYFQNEAQLEKSRLLSDRFSAERPKGSFSTLEIQRTEQGDSAMYLCASSFSGGAEYEQYFGPGTRLTVT.

To note about this clonotype: It may be a read error: a sequence one base away is much more abundant. The chain joins TRBV12-3 or TRBV12-4 to TRBJ2-7; D is perhaps TRBD1 or TRBD2 (5 bases each). The CDR3 extends over 14 amino acids. V was pared by 6 bases and J by 4 bases, with 16 bases between. The CDR3 sequence is CASRSGIGDYEQYF. The DNA for the CDR3 is TGTGCCAGCAGGTCCGGGATAGGGGATTACGAGCAGTACTTC.

This clonotype was detected a few times. The chain combines TRBV6-5 with TRBJ1-6; D is uncertain. Trimming took 2 bases from V and 4 from J, leaving 6 bases between them. CDR3 size: 14 residues. Germline CDR1 reads MNHEY; CDR2 reads SVGAGI. The CDR3 loop is CASSYTAYNSPLHF. The CDR3 coding sequence is TGTGCCAGCAGTTACACGGCGTATAATTCACCCCTCCACTTT.

This clonotype was observed at least ten times. The V and J genes are TRBV4-1 and TRBJ2-1, with 14 bases that match TRBD2. This CDR3 has 16 residues. V lost 4 bases and J lost 6; bases outside the gene matches: 5. Germline V lookup: CDR1 MGHRA, CDR2 YSYEKL. The CDR3 region is CASSLPTSGRVNEQFF. The CDR3 region has the DNA TGCGCCAGCAGCCTACCGACTAGCGGGAGGGTCAATGAGCAGTTCTTC.

This clonotype was seen many times. The CDR3 protein is CASSLWTAYGYTF. The CDR3 DNA reads TGCGCCAGCAGCCTTTGGACTGCCTATGGCTACACCTTC. The chain uses TRBV5-1 and TRBJ1-2, with D hard to call. Germline CDR1 is SGHRS and CDR2 is YFSETQ. Trimming shortened V by 4 bases and J by 4 bases, and 11 bases separated the two germline ends. The length of the CDR3 is 13 residues.

This clonotype is medium-sized within its sample. The chain joins TRBV11-2 to TRBJ2-7; no clear D gene. The CDR3 has 16 residues. The germline V and J ends were trimmed by 0 bases and 0 bases, with 12 bases remaining between them. Germline V CDR1 and CDR2: SGHAT, FQNNGV. CDR3 in amino acids: CASSLEMSLSSYEQYF. The CDR3, as DNA: TGTGCCAGCAGCTTAGAGATGAGCCTTAGCTCCTACGAGCAGTACTTC.

This clonotype was detected ten times or more. This chain links TRBV3-1 with TRBJ2-3; the D is unclear. The CDR3 is 12 residues long. Deletions cut 4 bases from V and 5 bases from J, with 7 bases between. The germline gives CDR1 LGHDT, CDR2 YNNKEL (reference sequence). The CDR3 protein is CASSLRVDTQYF. CDR3 bases: TGTGCCAGCAGCCTTAGGGTAGATACGCAGTATTTT.

This clonotype has a handful of counts. V and J are TRBV28 and TRBJ1-2; D gene uncertain. Germline CDR1 MDHEN, CDR2 SYDVKM. V dropped 4 bases and J dropped 13 bases, with 22 bases sitting between them. The CDR3 is 14 amino acids. DNA of the CDR3: TGTGCCAGCAGTTACCGGGGAAGTGTACTATGGGGCACCTTC. Translating gives CASSYRGSVLWGTF.

This clonotype showed up many times. V gene TRBV6-5 combines with J gene TRBJ1-2; D perhaps matches TRBD1 (5 bases). CDR3 length equals 15 residues. The germline V gene encodes CDR1 MNHEY and CDR2 SVGAGI. The ends were cut back, 4 bases at V and 4 bases at J, with 16 bases in the middle. The CDR3 loop is CASSLGAFNPYGYTF. CDR3 DNA: TGTGCCAGCAGTTTAGGGGCGTTCAACCCCTATGGCTACACCTTC.

This clonotype was observed a handful of times. J is TRBJ2-3 and V is TRBV2; 10 positions agree with TRBD2. Trimming cost V 2 bases and J 5 bases; bases outside gene matches: 7. Germline lookup yields CDR1 SNHLY and CDR2 FYNNEI. The CDR3 is 16 amino acids. This CDR3 reads CASSEWASGGEDTQYF. CDR3 bases: TGTGCCAGCAGTGAATGGGCGAGCGGGGGGGAAGATACGCAGTATTTT.

This clonotype was seen ten or more times. The CDR3 region has the DNA TGCGCCAGCAGCTTGTCCAGTTCAACTGAAGCTTTCTTT. Translated: CASSLSSSTEAFF. This sequence joins TRBV5-1 and TRBJ1-1; no clear D gene. The germline V gene has CDR1 SGHRS and CDR2 YFSETQ. V lost 1 base to trimming and J lost 5 bases, with 9 bases between them. The CDR3 extends over 13 amino acids.

This clonotype occurred many times. The chain is built from TRBV5-1 and TRBJ2-2; a possible D gene is TRBD2 (6 bases). From germline, CDR1 is SGHRS and CDR2 YFSETQ. V was cut by 1 base and J by 6 bases, with 13 bases left in between. The CDR3 sequence is 15 residues long. The CDR3 sequence: CASSLPGGGSGELFF. In nucleotides, the CDR3 is TGCGCCAGCAGCTTGCCCGGGGGAGGCTCCGGGGAGCTGTTTTTT.

This clonotype was observed at least ten times. The chain uses TRBV29-1 and TRBJ2-5; 9 bases line up with TRBD2. The V gene end was trimmed by 7 bases and the J gene end by 5 bases; junction bases not matched to a gene: 5. The CDR3 totals 12 residues. Germline V lookup: CDR1 SQVTM, CDR2 ANQGSEA. CDR3 DNA sequence: TGCAGCGCATTAGCGGGAGACGAGACCCAGTACTTC. As protein: CSALAGDETQYF.

There are a few counts of this clonotype. The V and J genes are TRBV7-9 and TRBJ1-1; no definite D call. This CDR3 has 15 residues. The V and J ends lost 5 bases and 0 bases respectively, with 13 bases between them. Germline values: CDR1 SEHNR, CDR2 FQNEAQ (reference sequence). The CDR3: CASSPGRSVNTEAFF. Written as DNA, the CDR3 is TGTGCCAGCAGCCCAGGTCGATCGGTGAACACTGAAGCTTTCTTT.